This T cell receptor beta chain was found in a study of T cell responses to AZD1222 COVID-19 vaccine. Whole-study findings and limits: As reported, nearly half of all spike-specific TCRs target variant regions that are unmutated.

Second-dose intervals near 4 or 12 weeks were combined. Germline V CDR1 and CDR2: SGHTS, YDEGEE. Trimming pared 5 bases from V and 4 bases from J, leaving 6 bases between. The CDR3 extends over 12 amino acids. Repertoires were generated with immunoSEQ multiplex PCR, while TCRdb's copy carries only in-frame clones and drops some. The sample has roughly 54,000 clones, around 89% seen once. Only one count was recorded for this clone. Antigen specificity is unknown. This sample comprised peripheral blood, obtained 28 days after the second AZD1222 dose. The TCR sequence derives from an adult who received the AZD1222 COVID-19 vaccine. The chain recombines TRBV5-8 with TRBJ2-2; D is unclear. CDR3 region: CASRRFTGELFF. The CDR3 DNA sequence: TGTGCCAGCAGACGATTCACCGGGGAGCTGTTTTTT.